The 21 T cell receptor beta chains below were found in one sample sequenced in a study of T-cell memory formation after mild COVID-19. TCRdb independently ran MiXCR on the 5' RACE reads; one entry per CDR3 protein. The sample has about 260,000 distinct CDR3 sequences; over 15% are singletons. Sequences were obtained from PBMCs or a T cell subset sorted from them (not recorded which). All receptors come from a man aged 18 to 30 who had mild COVID-19 (a few samples of this study predate the infection). Cell type and time point are not known.

This clonotype was observed a handful of times. This chain links TRBV5-1 with TRBJ2-3, with D perhaps matching TRBD2 (5 bases). Germline CDR1 and CDR2: SGHRS and YFSETQ. CDR3 length: 14 amino acids. Trimming took off 5 bases at V and 0 bases at J, with 10 bases between the two ends. The DNA for the CDR3 is TGCGCCAGCAGTGCGGGTTCTAGCACAGATACGCAGTATTTT. Translating gives CASSAGSSTDTQYF.

This clonotype was seen a few times. This sequence joins TRBV4-2 and TRBJ2-2; D might be TRBD1 or TRBD2, each matching 5 bases. CDR1 and CDR2 (germline): LGHNA, YNFKEQ. This CDR3 spans 15 amino acids. V lost 3 bases and J lost 3, with 11 bases in between. The DNA for the CDR3 is TGTGCCAGCAGCCATCCGGGGCGACACACCGGGGAGCTGTTTTTT. This translates into CASSHPGRHTGELFF.

The chain combines TRBV5-1 with TRBJ2-2; unclear D gene. Trimming pared 5 bases from V and 1 base from J, leaving 9 bases between. The CDR3 has 14 amino acids. The germline V gene has CDR1 SGHRS and CDR2 YFSETQ. The CDR3 nucleotides read TGCGCCAGCAGACGGGTTCTGAACACCGGGGAGCTGTTTTTT. Translating gives CASRRVLNTGELFF. The full variable domain, rest sourced from reference TRBV5-1 and TRBJ2-2, is KAGVTQTPRYLIKTRGQQVTLSCSPISGHRSVSWYQQTPGQGLQFLFEYFSETQRNKGNFPGRFSGRQFSNSRSEMNVSTLELGDSALYLCASRRVLNTGELFFGEGSRLTVL.

The V and J genes are TRBV9 and TRBJ2-3, with 7 bases aligning to TRBD1. Trimming removed 2 bases from V and 3 bases from J; junction bases left unmatched: 9. The length of the CDR3 is 16 residues. The germline V gene has CDR1 SGDLS and CDR2 YYNGEE. CDR3 nucleotide sequence: TGTGCCAGCAGCGTCACTACAGGGGTTGGGACAGATACGCAGTATTTT. Amino acid sequence: CASSVTTGVGTDTQYF.

This clonotype was seen more than once but under ten times. J is TRBJ2-1 and V is TRBV20-1, with a weak D call TRBD1 (6 bases). The germline V gene encodes CDR1 DFQATT and CDR2 SNEGSKA (reference sequence). This CDR3 has 12 residues. Trimming cost V 6 bases and J 7 bases, with 13 bases left between them. CDR3 sequence: CSAPRQGNEQFF. CDR3 coding DNA: TGCAGTGCCCCCCGCCAGGGGAATGAGCAGTTCTTC.

The table lists this clonotype with a few counts. The rearrangement joins TRBV25-1 to TRBJ2-1; D could derive from TRBD1 or TRBD2 (6 bases each). Germline V gene sequence: CDR1 MGHDK, CDR2 SYGVNS. The ends were cut back, 4 bases at V and 2 bases at J, with 15 bases in the middle. The CDR3 is 16 amino acids. The CDR3, as DNA: TGTGCCAGCAGTGGGGGGGCATCCCTGCCCTACAATGAGCAGTTCTTC. The encoded protein is CASSGGASLPYNEQFF.

This clonotype showed up just a few times. The V call is TRBV5-1, the J call TRBJ1-2; D remains unclear. V lost 2 bases and J lost 6, with 8 bases in between. From germline, CDR1 is SGHRS and CDR2 YFSETQ. CDR3 length: 12 amino acids. The CDR3 spells CASSFPPDGYTF. CDR3 in DNA: TGCGCCAGCAGCTTCCCGCCAGATGGCTACACCTTC.

The chain links TRBV29-1 to TRBJ2-3; 7 bases line up with TRBD2. This CDR3 contains 14 residues. The germline V gene encodes CDR1 SQVTM and CDR2 ANQGSEA. V was clipped by 2 bases and J by 8 bases; unmatched bases: 10. The CDR3 nucleotides read TGCAGCGTTGAAATTCTAGCGGCATTCGGTACGCAGTATTTT. The encoded protein is CSVEILAAFGTQYF.

The chain is built from TRBV5-1 and TRBJ1-3; weak D call: TRBD1 (6 bases). Germline CDR1 and CDR2: SGHRS and YFSETQ. Between the trimmed V and J ends, which lost 0 bases and 3 bases, there was a span of 13 bases. This CDR3 comprises 16 residues. CDR3 bases: TGCGCCAGCAGCTTGGAGCTCCGGGGACATGGAAACACCATATATTTT. Amino acid sequence: CASSLELRGHGNTIYF.

The rearrangement links TRBV7-9 to TRBJ1-6; D is undetermined. There are 13 residues in the CDR3. Germline V CDR1 and CDR2: SEHNR, FQNEAQ (reference sequence). V shed 7 bases and J shed 11 bases, with 15 bases lying between them. CDR3: CASTSDPGPPLHF. CDR3 nucleotide sequence: TGTGCCAGCACATCAGACCCTGGGCCACCCCTCCACTTT.

This chain connects TRBV19 to TRBJ2-7, with 11 bases identical to TRBD1. Losses at the gene ends were 6 bases for V and 6 bases for J; bases not matched to a gene: 7. Germline CDR1 LNHDA, CDR2 SQIVND (reference sequence). This CDR3 comprises 14 residues. CDR3 DNA sequence: TGTGCCAGTAGCCCAGGGACAGGGGGTTCCGAGCAGTACGTC. Its translation is CASSPGTGGSEQYV.

This clonotype was found many times. The chain couples TRBV5-1 to TRBJ2-5, with 10 nucleotides matching TRBD1. The CDR3 is 13 amino acids. Unmatched junction bases numbered 2, after V lost 4 bases and J lost 5 bases. Germline V gene data show CDR1 as SGHRS and CDR2 as YFSETQ. The CDR3 DNA reads TGCGCCAGCAGCCGACAGGGGGCGGAGACCCAGTACTTC. Protein: CASSRQGAETQYF.

The sample holds a few counts of this clonotype. The chain has TRBV18 and TRBJ2-7; perhaps TRBD2 as D (5 bases). In germline, CDR1 is KGHSH, CDR2 LQKENI. Trimming shortened V by 2 bases and J by 2 bases, and 13 bases separated the two germline ends. The CDR3 is made up of 15 amino acids. CDR3 in amino acids: CASSPTPGSTYEQYV. The CDR3 DNA reads as TGTGCCAGCTCACCAACCCCGGGGTCCACCTACGAGCAGTACGTC.

The chain uses TRBV5-1 and TRBJ2-2; maybe TRBD2 (5 bases). V lost 1 base and J lost 2, with 9 bases in between. The length of the CDR3 is 15 residues. Per germline, CDR1 SGHRS and CDR2 YFSETQ. The DNA for the CDR3 is TGCGCCAGCAGCTTGACGACTATAAACACCGGGGAGCTGTTTTTT. As protein: CASSLTTINTGELFF.

There are a few counts of this clonotype. The chain recombines TRBV20-1 with TRBJ2-3, with D perhaps matching TRBD2 (5 bases). Germline CDR1 is DFQATT and CDR2 is SNEGSKA (reference sequence). V was cut by 3 bases and J by 0 bases, with 10 bases left in between. The CDR3 runs 14 residues. In DNA, the CDR3 is TGCAGTGCTAGTTTTACTAGAAGCACAGATACGCAGTATTTT. Translated: CSASFTRSTDTQYF.

The chain couples TRBV14 to TRBJ2-5, with D perhaps TRBD2 (7 bases). The V end was cut by 4 bases, the J end by 5 bases, with 20 bases between. This CDR3 has 16 amino acids. CDR1 is SGHDN, CDR2 FVKESK, per germline. CDR3 amino acids: CASSLVGGGRRETQYF. The CDR3, as DNA: TGTGCCAGCAGCCTAGTGGGAGGGGGACGGCGGGAGACCCAGTACTTC. Full variable domain (outside the CDR3, taken from reference TRBV14 and TRBJ2-5): EAGVTQFPSHSVIEKGQTVTLRCDPISGHDNLYWYRRVMGKEIKFLLHFVKESKQDESGMPNNRFLAERTGGTYSTLKVQPAELEDSGVYFCASSLVGGGRRETQYFGPGTRLLVL.

This clonotype has a handful of counts. The V and J genes are TRBV6-1 and TRBJ1-1; 7 bases map to TRBD1. V lost 6 bases and J lost 0; bases outside the gene matches: 10. Germline values: CDR1 MNHNS, CDR2 SASEGT. The CDR3 contains 16 residues. CDR3 region: CASRALTGTVNTEAFF. The CDR3 DNA sequence: TGTGCCAGCAGGGCTCTCACCGGGACAGTGAACACTGAAGCTTTCTTT.

The chain employs TRBV7-2 and TRBJ1-1, with TRBD1 matching 7 bases. The CDR3 is 15 residues long. The germline gives CDR1 SGHTA, CDR2 FQGNSA. V gave up 1 base and J gave up 4 bases; unmatched junction bases: 6. The DNA for the CDR3 is TGTGCCAGCAGCTTAGTTAAGGGGGCGGCCACTGAAGCTTTCTTT. This codes for CASSLVKGAATEAFF.

This clonotype was counted only a few times. The chain couples TRBV2 to TRBJ2-3, with a weak D call TRBD2 (5 bases). Trimming pared 6 bases from V and 4 bases from J, leaving 14 bases between. Germline assignment: CDR1 SNHLY and CDR2 FYNNEI. CDR3 length equals 14 residues. This CDR3 is CASRASLGADTQYF. In DNA form, the CDR3 reads TGTGCCAGCAGAGCTAGCTTGGGTGCAGATACGCAGTATTTT.

V and J are TRBV5-6 and TRBJ1-2; D uncertain. Trimming shortened V by 0 bases and J by 7 bases, and 7 bases separated the two germline ends. CDR1 is SGHDT, CDR2 YYEEEE, per germline. The length of the CDR3 is 12 residues. The CDR3 here is CASSLESGGYTF. The CDR3 nucleotides are TGTGCCAGCAGCTTGGAGTCGGGTGGCTACACCTTC.

The chain joins TRBV7-9 to TRBJ2-5; D is unclear. V lost 5 bases and J 3 bases, leaving 10 bases between the germline ends. From germline, CDR1 is SEHNR and CDR2 FQNEAQ (reference sequence). This CDR3 contains 13 residues. The DNA of the CDR3 is TGTGCCAGCAGCCCCCTTGGCAAAGAGACCCAGTACTTC. Translated: CASSPLGKETQYF.